This TCR beta chain was retrieved from a study of regulatory T cells in long-lasting Graves disease. Study overall: In persistent Graves' disease, antithyroid drugs had been taken for over 5 years and TSH receptor antibodies stayed positive.

TCR beta libraries were built with iRepertoire HTBI primers and Arm-PCR of CDR3 regions. MiXCR was run by TCRdb on the multiplex PCR reads, yielding one entry per CDR3 protein. The sample has 350,000 to 500,000 distinct CDR3 sequences; over 20% are singletons. Broader study findings: Study was limited to peripheral blood, excluding thyroid tissue. Favored usage of TRBV28, TRBJ1-2 and TRBJ2-5 was recorded in persistent disease.

There are a few counts of this clonotype. The antigen is unknown. Stated time point: persistent/refractory GD, antithyroid drugs over 5 years with positive TRAb. PBMCs provided the RNA from which the TCR library was made. Graves' disease diagnoses used American Thyroid Association guidelines. Per the germline V gene, CDR1 is SGHRS and CDR2 is YFSETQ. The germline V and J ends were trimmed by 4 bases and 7 bases, with 15 bases remaining between them. CDR3 length: 13 residues. The gene calls are TRBV5-1 and TRBJ2-7; D may be TRBD1 (6 bases). The sample in question was peripheral blood mononuclear cells (PBMCs), obtained when the disease was refractory, from a patient treated with antithyroid drugs. The receptor comes from a female donor with Graves disease. CDR3 sequence (DNA): TGCGCCAGCAGCCCCAGACAGGTGGAAGAGCAGTACTTC. Its protein product is CASSPRQVEEQYF.